A selection of T cell receptor beta chains follows, all from one sample in a study of T cell repertoires in cytomegalovirus infection. TCRdb independently ran MiXCR on the reads; one entry per CDR3 protein. This table holds around 320,000 distinct CDR3 sequences, over 7.5% found once. The source material was PBMCs. The receptors shown here come from a human donor in good health (CMV status not recorded). Some clones in this sample may be carry-over from other donors' samples. The conserved cysteine and the conserved F or W are not part of the CDR3 here. Each record gives: V gene, CDR3 protein.

V gene: TRBV20-1; CDR3 protein: SASTGDSNQPRH
V gene: TRBV7-2; CDR3 protein: ASSLDGNRGSYEQY
V gene: TRBV12-3/TRBV12-4; CDR3 protein: ASSLRATDDEQF
V gene: TRBV7-2; CDR3 protein: ASSLSLGSSPYEQY
V gene: TRBV12-3/TRBV12-4; CDR3 protein: ASSLAENTGELF
V gene: TRBV7-9; CDR3 protein: ASSLASTGRRIQY
V gene: TRBV7-9; CDR3 protein: ASSPGTSTYEQY
V gene: TRBV18; CDR3 protein: ASSGLVGEQY
V gene: TRBV27; CDR3 protein: ASLGNEKLF
V gene: TRBV20-1; CDR3 protein: SAPPLASGREETQY
V gene: TRBV7-9; CDR3 protein: ASSSPGQVAYNEQF
V gene: TRBV20-1; CDR3 protein: SARAMPLTGSNYGYT
V gene: TRBV5-1; CDR3 protein: ASSLTSGSVNEQY
V gene: TRBV9; CDR3 protein: ASNPAGVNSPLH
V gene: TRBV4-3; CDR3 protein: ASSQEGGAPVSNEQF
V gene: TRBV20-1; CDR3 protein: SARDRGQEPEKLF